This TCR beta chain was captured in a study of T cells after yellow fever vaccination. Overall study: Each low-cell-number fraction was prepared by means of SMART-Seq v4 Ultra Low Input. Study-level results: Researchers noted that a small share of clonotypes showed up in both CD4 and CD8 compartments. At around 96% for CD4 and 70% to 90% for CD8, most primary-vaccination clones showed up again after the booster. A secondary response was less intense yet reached its peak sooner, at day 5 versus 15.

Germline lookup yields CDR1 MDHEN and CDR2 SYDVKM. There are 12 residues in the CDR3. V was pared by 1 base and J by 4 bases, with 4 bases between. TCRdb re-called the 5' RACE reads through MiXCR, storing one row per CDR3 protein. The table shows about 340,000 distinct CDR3 sequences, with roughly an eighth occurring only once. This clonotype turned up a few times. Its antigen is currently unknown. Material: CD4+ T cells sorted from PBMCs, obtained 15 days after the yellow fever booster vaccination. The receptor was isolated from a man between 18 and 35 years old who received the YFV17D yellow fever vaccine. The V call is TRBV28, the J call TRBJ1-1; D remains unclear. CDR3 amino acids: CASSLYFTEAFF. CDR3 nucleotide sequence: TGTGCCAGCAGTTTATACTTCACTGAAGCTTTCTTT.